Sequencing of this T cell receptor (beta chain) was carried out in a study of beta chain features in type 1 diabetes. Findings and caveats of the study: The analysis here could not establish whether HLA type shapes TCRB rearrangement. Junctions at VDJ sites from type 1 diabetes patients had fewer insertions and more deletions. Patients with Type 1 diabetes showed moderately but significantly shorter TCRB CDR3s in all four CD4+ subsets.

Germline CDR1 SGHRS, CDR2 YFSETQ. The CDR3 sequence is 17 residues long. The V gene end was trimmed by 0 bases and the J gene end by 5 bases; junction bases not matched to a gene: 11. Only a few counts were recorded for this clone. Its antigen is as yet unknown. Expressed TCRB transcripts were sequenced, since all the RNA that had been isolated was reverse transcribed. TCRdb's table, derived via immunoSEQ multiplex PCR, lists solely in-frame clones and lacks some. The table includes more than 95,000 clones, 28% detected once. Cells sorted by CD45RO/CCR7/CD25/CD127/CD95/CD27 comprised CD4+ naive, central memory, regulatory and stem cell-like memory cells.

The gene calls are TRBV5-1 and TRBJ1-1; TRBD1 matches 9 bases. The origin of this receptor is a woman younger than 30 with type 1 diabetes. Sequenced sample: central memory CD4+ T cells from blood. This CDR3 reads CASSLAGLGTGRTEAFF. DNA of the CDR3: TGCGCCAGCAGCTTGGCGGGCCTCGGGACAGGGAGGACTGAAGCTTTCTTT.